This TCR beta chain came from a study of T cells in Graves' hyperthyroidism and ophthalmopathy. The CDR3 extends over 14 amino acids. Between the trimmed V and J ends, which lost 0 bases and 6 bases, there was a span of 11 bases. In germline, CDR1 is LGHDT, CDR2 YNNKEL (reference sequence). Criteria for exclusion of patients were uncontrolled infection, other autoimmune disease, pregnancy or lactation. Diagnosing involved the use of clinical symptoms, serum thyroxine and TRAb, thyroid ultrasound and orbital computed tomography. RNA transcripts gave rise to amplified TCR beta CDR3 regions. Initially, a first-round RT-PCR of the TCR CDR3 employed the HTBI primer set. TCRdb itself ran the multiplex PCR reads through MiXCR, one entry per CDR3 protein. The sample carries a few hundred thousand distinct CDR3 sequences, around 45% recorded once.

This rearrangement joins TRBV3-1 to TRBJ1-1; D is ambiguous. The TCR was taken from an adult woman with Graves' disease, either hyperthyroidism or ophthalmopathy (not recorded which). Sequencing was done on a sample of peripheral blood or thyroid tissue (not recorded which). The CDR3 DNA follows: TGTGCCAGCAGCCAAGAATTTTTGGTGGCTGAAGCTTTCTTT. As protein: CASSQEFLVAEAFF.